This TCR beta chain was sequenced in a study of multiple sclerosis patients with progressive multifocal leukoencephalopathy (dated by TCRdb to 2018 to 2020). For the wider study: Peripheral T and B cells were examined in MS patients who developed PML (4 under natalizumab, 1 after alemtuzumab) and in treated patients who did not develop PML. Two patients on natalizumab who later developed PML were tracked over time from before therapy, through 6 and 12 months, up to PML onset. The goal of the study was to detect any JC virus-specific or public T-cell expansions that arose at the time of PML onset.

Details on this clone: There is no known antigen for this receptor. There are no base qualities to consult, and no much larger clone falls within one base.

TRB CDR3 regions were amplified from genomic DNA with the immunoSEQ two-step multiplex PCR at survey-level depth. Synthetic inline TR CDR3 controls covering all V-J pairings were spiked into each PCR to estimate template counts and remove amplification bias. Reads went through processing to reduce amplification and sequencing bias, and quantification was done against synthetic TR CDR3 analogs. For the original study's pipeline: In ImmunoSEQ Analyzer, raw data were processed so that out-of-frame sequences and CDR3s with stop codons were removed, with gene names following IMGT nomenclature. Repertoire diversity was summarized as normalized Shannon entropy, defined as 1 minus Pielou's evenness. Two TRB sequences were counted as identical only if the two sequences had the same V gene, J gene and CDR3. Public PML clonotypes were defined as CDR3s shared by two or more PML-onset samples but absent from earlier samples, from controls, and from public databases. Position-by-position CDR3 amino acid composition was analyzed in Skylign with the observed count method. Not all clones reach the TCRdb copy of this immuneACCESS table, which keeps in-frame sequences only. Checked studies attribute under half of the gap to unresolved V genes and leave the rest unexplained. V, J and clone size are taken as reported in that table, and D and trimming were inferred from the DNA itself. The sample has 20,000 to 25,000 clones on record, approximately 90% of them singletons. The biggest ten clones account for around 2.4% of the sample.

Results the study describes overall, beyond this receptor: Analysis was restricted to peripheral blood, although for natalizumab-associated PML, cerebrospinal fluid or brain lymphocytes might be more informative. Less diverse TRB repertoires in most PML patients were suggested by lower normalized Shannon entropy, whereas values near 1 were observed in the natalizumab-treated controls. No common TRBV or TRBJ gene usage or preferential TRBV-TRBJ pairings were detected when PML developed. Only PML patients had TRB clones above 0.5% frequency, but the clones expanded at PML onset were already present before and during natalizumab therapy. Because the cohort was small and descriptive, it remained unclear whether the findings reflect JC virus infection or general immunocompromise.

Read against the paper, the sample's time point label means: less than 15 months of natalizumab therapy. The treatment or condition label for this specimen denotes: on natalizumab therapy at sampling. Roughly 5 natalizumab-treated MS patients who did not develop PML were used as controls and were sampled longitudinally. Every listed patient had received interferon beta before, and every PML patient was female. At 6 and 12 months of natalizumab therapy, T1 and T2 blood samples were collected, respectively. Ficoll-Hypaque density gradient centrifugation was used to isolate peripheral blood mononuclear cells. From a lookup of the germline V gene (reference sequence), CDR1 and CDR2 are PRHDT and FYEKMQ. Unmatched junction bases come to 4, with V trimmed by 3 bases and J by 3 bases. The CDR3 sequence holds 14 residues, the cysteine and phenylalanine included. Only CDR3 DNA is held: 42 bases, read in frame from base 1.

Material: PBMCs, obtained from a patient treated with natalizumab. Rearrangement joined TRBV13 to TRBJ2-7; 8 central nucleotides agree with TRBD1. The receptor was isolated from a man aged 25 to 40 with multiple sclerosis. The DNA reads TGTGCCAGCAGCTTCGGACAGGGCCACTACGAGCAGTACTTC. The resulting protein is CASSFGQGHYEQYF.